This T cell receptor beta chain originates from a study of T cells expressing NK-cell markers. Each CDR3 protein gets one entry in TCRdb, which reprocessed the 5' RACE reads and gives no DNA. In all, the sample yields about 260,000 distinct CDR3 sequences. This CDR3 contains 15 residues. Germline CDR1 and CDR2: SGHTA and FQGTGA. The receptor was derived from a woman aged 18 to 75 in good health. The chain employs TRBV7-3 and TRBJ2-3; TCRdb outputs TRBD2, but without DNA this stays unchecked. Material for sequencing was blood T cells: a sorted CD56 or NKG2C T cell subset, CD4+ or CD8+ T cells, or bulk PBMC T cells (not recorded which). CDR3: CASSRTSGGTDTQYF.